This entry describes one TCR beta chain. Its antigen remains unknown. This sample stems from a study of cytomegalovirus exposure and HLA in healthy donors. Broader study findings: A later analysis found most CMV-associated TCR beta chains apparently HLA-restricted. It emerged from a later analysis that several of the most significant clusters appeared to be linked to common viral pathogens. There were a few CMV-associated chains whose specificity for CMV antigens was confirmed in vitro.

Looked up from germline, CDR1 is MRHNA and CDR2 is SNTAGT. V lost 4 bases to trimming and J lost 4 bases; unmatched junction nucleotides: 2. The CDR3 has 15 amino acids. Use of 60 Vbeta and 13 Jbeta primers characterized the PCR. Sequenced by immunoSEQ multiplex PCR; TCRdb stores in-frame clones only, minus some. Found here are some 100,000 clones, under 80% of them singletons; the top ten hold 11%. This sequence was found in a woman aged 45-65 years in good health and CMV-seropositive. Material: PBMCs. J is TRBJ2-3 and V is TRBV6-4, with 13 bases fitting TRBD2. The CDR3 is CASSATSGGADTQYF. The CDR3 bases are TGTGCCAGCAGTGCCACTAGCGGGGGGGCAGATACGCAGTATTTT.